The 19 T cell receptor beta chains listed next were all sequenced from one sample in a study of cytomegalovirus exposure and HLA in healthy donors. This PCR relied on a set of 60 Vbeta primers and 13 Jbeta primers. Some clones are missing from TCRdb's copy, which holds only in-frame ones; the method was immunoSEQ multiplex PCR. The table records 95,000 to 150,000 clones, roughly 82% of them present only once. Sequenced material: PBMCs. The receptors were gathered from a woman aged 60-70 years in good health and CMV-seropositive.

Comment on this clone: Compared with germline, one end of the junction differs, possibly owing to a read error. This chain links TRBV6-5 with TRBJ2-7; 7 bases are shared with TRBD1. CDR1 MNHEY and CDR2 SVGAGI come from the germline V gene. The CDR3 is 15 residues long. CDR3 sequence: CASSHSWDSSYEQYF. In DNA, the CDR3 is TGTGCCAGCAGTCACTCTTGGGACAGCTCCTACGAGCAGTACTTC.

This chain uses TRBV19 with TRBJ2-2; 9 bases agree with TRBD1. Germline-derived CDR1 and CDR2 are LNHDA and SQIVND (reference sequence). This CDR3 is built from 16 residues. Trimming removed 4 bases from V and 4 bases from J; junction bases left unmatched: 7. CDR3 region: CASSTQQGASTGELFF. In DNA, the CDR3 is TGTGCCAGTAGTACCCAACAGGGGGCTAGCACCGGGGAGCTGTTTTTT.

The chain links TRBV5-1 to TRBJ1-2, with TRBD1 as a possible D gene (5 bases). Germline V gene data show CDR1 as SGHRS and CDR2 as YFSETQ. The CDR3 is made up of 13 amino acids. Trimming removed 2 bases at V and 6 bases at J, with 11 bases between. CDR3 residues: CASSLGPGNGYTF. The CDR3 DNA follows: TGCGCCAGCAGCTTAGGTCCAGGGAATGGCTACACCTTC. Drawing the rest from reference TRBV5-1 and TRBJ1-2, the complete variable domain is KAGVTQTPRYLIKTRGQQVTLSCSPISGHRSVSWYQQTPGQGLQFLFEYFSETQRNKGNFPGRFSGRQFSNSRSEMNVSTLELGDSALYLCASSLGPGNGYTFGSGTRLTVV.

This clone has a handful of counts. The chain recombines TRBV6-5 with TRBJ1-3; D remains unclear. The V and J ends lost 4 bases and 3 bases respectively, with 16 bases between them. CDR3 length equals 16 residues. Germline V gives CDR1 MNHEY, CDR2 SVGAGI. DNA of the CDR3: TGTGCCAGCAGTTCCCCCAGAGGAGGTTTTGGAAACACCATATATTTT. Translating gives CASSSPRGGFGNTIYF.

This clone was seen more than once but under ten times. V usage is TRBV2 and J usage is TRBJ2-3, with 9 bases fitting TRBD2. This CDR3 has 14 amino acids. V was pared by 7 bases and J by 2 bases, with 4 bases of the junction left unmatched. The V gene's germline CDR1 is SNHLY and CDR2 FYNNEI. The CDR3 bases are TGTGCCAGCAATGCGGGGGGGATCACAGATACGCAGTATTTT. Protein product: CASNAGGITDTQYF.

This clone was counted once. V gene TRBV7-8 combines with J gene TRBJ2-3, with 11 bases aligning to TRBD2. Looked up from germline, CDR1 is SGHVS and CDR2 is FQNEAQ. Trimming cost V 3 bases and J 3 bases; bases outside gene matches: 11. This CDR3 region has 18 residues. This CDR3 reads CASSLTPVSGGATDTQYF. In DNA form, the CDR3 reads TGTGCCAGCAGCTTGACCCCAGTTAGCGGGGGGGCAACAGATACGCAGTATTTT.

The V gene is TRBV6-5, the J gene TRBJ1-1; 9 bases line up with TRBD1. Germline V gene sequence: CDR1 MNHEY, CDR2 SVGAGI. The ends lost 6 bases at V and 3 bases at J; junction bases unmatched: 5. There are 14 residues in the CDR3. Here the CDR3 reads CASRGTGRYTEAFF. The CDR3 DNA follows: TGTGCCAGCAGAGGGACAGGGCGGTACACTGAAGCTTTCTTT.

The rearrangement links TRBV5-8 to TRBJ1-2, with 8 bases matching TRBD1. Germline-derived CDR1 and CDR2 are SGHTS and YDEGEE. CDR3 length: 15 amino acids. The V and J ends lost 4 bases and 2 bases, in that order; junction bases with no gene match: 7. DNA for the CDR3: TGTGCCAGCAGCAGCCCAGGACAGGGCAACTATGGCTACACCTTC. Its translation: CASSSPGQGNYGYTF.

V usage is TRBV18 and J usage is TRBJ1-6; a weak D match, TRBD1 (6 bases). V lost 5 bases, J lost 11 bases, and 13 bases lay in between. Germline V gene data show CDR1 as KGHSH and CDR2 as LQKENI. This CDR3 spans 13 amino acids. DNA of the CDR3: TGTGCCAGCTCAAGCCAGGGGCGGCCACCCCTCCACTTT. It is translated as CASSSQGRPPLHF. The variable domain in full, completed from reference TRBV18 and TRBJ1-6, reads NAGVMQNPRHLVRRRGQEARLRCSPMKGHSHVYWYRQLPEEGLKFMVYLQKENIIDESGMPKERFSAEFPKEGPSILRIQQVVRGDSAAYFCASSSQGRPPLHFGNGTRLTVT.

V is TRBV18 and J is TRBJ1-6, with TRBD1 matching over 11 bases. Trimming at V came to 3 bases and at J to 10 bases, leaving 5 bases not matched to a gene. From germline, CDR1 is KGHSH and CDR2 LQKENI. The CDR3 is 15 residues long. DNA for the CDR3: TGTGCCAGCTCACCCCCCGGGACAGGGGGATCACCCCTCCACTTT. It translates to CASSPPGTGGSPLHF.

The chain links TRBV27 to TRBJ2-2; D possibly corresponds to TRBD1 (8 bases). This CDR3 is built from 18 residues. Trimming took off 3 bases at V and 6 bases at J, with 23 bases between the two ends. CDR1 is MNHEY, CDR2 SMNVEV, per germline (reference sequence). DNA for the CDR3: TGTGCCAGCAGTTTTTTACTGGGGACAGGCGGGGGACCCGGGGAGCTGTTTTTT. Protein product: CASSFLLGTGGGPGELFF.

The chain carries TRBV10-2 and TRBJ2-3; 10 positions agree with TRBD2. The V gene's germline CDR1 is WSHSY and CDR2 SAAADI. V was clipped by 3 bases and J by 3 bases; unmatched bases: 9. The length of the CDR3 is 17 residues. CDR3 protein: CASSDRLAGAGTDTQYF. The CDR3 nucleotides are TGCGCCAGCAGTGATCGGCTAGCGGGGGCCGGAACAGATACGCAGTATTTT.

The chain combines TRBV7-2 with TRBJ2-2; 7 bases align to TRBD1. V shed 6 bases and J 3 bases; nucleotides not matched to a gene: 7. The CDR3 sequence is 15 residues long. Germline CDR1 reads SGHTA; CDR2 reads FQGNSA. This CDR3 reads CASRPRTGDTGELFF. The DNA of the CDR3 is TGTGCCAGCAGGCCTAGGACAGGCGACACCGGGGAGCTGTTTTTT.

The chain employs TRBV19 and TRBJ2-3; unclear D gene. This CDR3 spans 14 amino acids. Per the germline V gene, CDR1 is LNHDA and CDR2 is SQIVND (reference sequence). Trimming took 3 bases from V and 0 from J, leaving 7 bases between them. The CDR3 DNA reads TGTGCCAGTAGTATGACACTTAGCACAGATACGCAGTATTTT. This sequence encodes CASSMTLSTDTQYF. Variable domain in full (rest from reference TRBV19 and TRBJ2-3): DGGITQSPKYLFRKEGQNVTLSCEQNLNHDAMYWYRQDPGQGLRLIYYSQIVNDFQKGDIAEGYSVSREKKESFPLTVTSAQKNPTAFYLCASSMTLSTDTQYFGPGTRLTVL.

This CDR3 is CASSLGYTSGAYEQYF. Written as DNA, the CDR3 is TGTGCCAGCAGCTTAGGCTATACTAGCGGGGCCTACGAGCAGTACTTC. The V gene is TRBV7-6, the J gene TRBJ2-7, with 10 bases identical to TRBD2. The CDR3 sequence is 16 residues long. Losses at the gene ends were 1 base for V and 2 bases for J; bases not matched to a gene: 5. Germline V gene data show CDR1 as SGHVS and CDR2 as FNYEAQ.

The sample holds one count of this clone. J is TRBJ2-5 and V is TRBV5-1; 11 nucleotides line up with TRBD1. The tail of the sequence fits TRBJ2-7 better, so the J call may be wrong. There are 15 residues in the CDR3. Germline CDR1 and CDR2: SGHRS and YFSETQ. In DNA form, the CDR3 reads TGCGCCAGCAGCCCGGAAGGACAGGGGGCTTACGAGCAGTACTTC. This translates into CASSPEGQGAYEQYF.

This sequence joins TRBV7-7 and TRBJ2-7, with D perhaps matching TRBD1 (6 bases). CDR3 length equals 14 residues. Trimming stripped 7 bases from V and 4 bases from J, with 17 bases between. CDR1 is SSHAT, CDR2 FNYEAQ, per germline (reference sequence). The CDR3 is CASNLRGPVYEQYF. The CDR3 bases are TGTGCCAGCAACCTCAGGGGACCCGTGTACGAGCAGTACTTC.

There are a few counts of this clone. This chain uses TRBV18 with TRBJ1-2; perhaps TRBD1 as D (5 bases). The CDR3 spans 12 residues. The germline V gene has CDR1 KGHSH and CDR2 LQKENI. V was trimmed by 4 bases and J by 7 bases, leaving 10 bases between them. This CDR3 reads CASSLSGSGYTF. The CDR3 DNA sequence: TGTGCCAGCTCACTCTCAGGGTCTGGCTACACCTTC.

The chain joins TRBV18 to TRBJ1-2; D is possibly TRBD1 (5 bases). This CDR3 comprises 16 residues. The V end was cut by 3 bases, the J end by 0 bases, with 14 bases between. Germline loops: CDR1 KGHSH, CDR2 LQKENI. CDR3: CASSPPQTGANYGYTF. The CDR3 nucleotides read TGTGCCAGCTCACCTCCCCAGACGGGGGCTAACTATGGCTACACCTTC.